Listed below are T cell receptor beta chains from one sample, sequenced in a study of blood T cell dynamics during melanoma immunotherapy. TCRdb keeps only in-frame clones here, not all; method: immunoSEQ multiplex PCR. The table lists around 20,000 clones, 89% of them singletons. The sample here was blood, taken from a patient treated with checkpoint blockade. The receptors were gathered from a human donor with melanoma. The CDR3 runs from the conserved cysteine through the conserved F or W. A D gene is named only where the DNA matches it firmly. Clone size is given for some rows only: seen once, a few or many times, or a class if the clone is expanded.

CDR3: CASSPSSRQGRATQYF
DNA: TGTGCCAGTAGTCCTTCGTCGAGGCAGGGGAGAGCGACCCAGTACTTC
J: TRBJ2-5
V: TRBV19
D: .
size: .

CDR3: CASTGGQGKTEAFF
DNA: TGCGCCAGCACCGGGGGGCAGGGGAAGACTGAAGCTTTCTTT
J: TRBJ1-1
V: TRBV5-1
D: .
size: .

CDR3: CAWTLGQGRYGYTF
DNA: TGTGCCTGGACCCTCGGACAGGGGCGCTATGGCTACACCTTC
J: TRBJ1-2
V: TRBV30
D: TRBD1
size: .

CDR3: CASRGAGRTSYNSPLHF
DNA: TGCGCCAGCAGGGGGGCCGGACGGACCTCCTATAATTCACCCCTCCACTTT
J: TRBJ1-6
V: TRBV5-1
D: .
size: .

CDR3: CASSVNRGGGYTF
DNA: TGTGCCAGCAGCGTAAACAGGGGCGGCGGCTACACCTTC
J: TRBJ1-2
V: TRBV5-4
D: TRBD1
size: .

CDR3: CASSPKHGQETQYF
DNA: TGTGCCAGCTCACCAAAGCACGGCCAAGAGACCCAGTACTTC
J: TRBJ2-5
V: TRBV18
D: .
size: .

CDR3: CASSLAVGNQPQHF
DNA: TGTGCCAGCAGTTTAGCAGTTGGCAATCAGCCCCAGCATTTT
J: TRBJ1-5
V: TRBV27
D: .
size: .

CDR3: CASSSSDLTPYEQYF
DNA: TGTGCCAGCAGCTCCTCGGACCTTACCCCCTACGAGCAGTACTTC
J: TRBJ2-7
V: TRBV5-6
D: .
size: .

CDR3: CASSAPGLYGYTF
DNA: TGTGCCAGCAGTGCCCCGGGCCTCTATGGCTACACCTTC
J: TRBJ1-2
V: TRBV28
D: .
size: .

CDR3: CASSSTDRGREQYF
DNA: TGTGCCAGCAGCTCCACTGACAGGGGGCGCGAGCAGTACTTC
J: TRBJ2-7
V: TRBV7-8
D: TRBD1
size: .

CDR3: CASSETGGHGNEQFF
DNA: TGTGCCAGCAGTGAAACGGGGGGCCATGGGAATGAGCAGTTCTTC
J: TRBJ2-1
V: TRBV6-1
D: .
size: .

CDR3: CASSPRGVANTGELFF
DNA: TGTGCCAGCTCACCACGGGGTGTAGCGAACACCGGGGAGCTGTTTTTT
J: TRBJ2-2
V: TRBV18
D: .
size: .

CDR3: CASSHQGGEAFF
DNA: TGTGCCAGCAGTCATCAGGGAGGTGAAGCTTTCTTT
J: TRBJ1-1
V: TRBV7-6
D: .
size: .

CDR3: CASTFSGNTIYF
DNA: TGTGCCAGCACCTTCTCTGGAAACACCATATATTTT
J: TRBJ1-3
V: TRBV7-9
D: .
size: few

CDR3: CASSYSRRGGNTQYF
DNA: TGTGCCAGCAGTTACTCGAGGAGGGGAGGCAATACGCAGTATTTT
J: TRBJ2-3
V: TRBV6-5
D: .
size: .

CDR3: CASSPLDRGSTAFF
DNA: TGTGCCAGCAGTCCCCTTGACAGGGGCTCGACGGCTTTCTTT
J: TRBJ1-1
V: TRBV28
D: TRBD1
size: once

CDR3: CASSDRAPNEQFF
DNA: TGTGCCAGCAGTGACCGGGCCCCAAATGAGCAGTTCTTC
J: TRBJ2-1
V: TRBV6-1
D: .
size: .

CDR3: CASSEAGRLRANGYTF
DNA: TGTGCCAGCAGCGAGGCAGGGAGACTTCGGGCGAACGGCTACACCTTC
J: TRBJ1-2
V: TRBV9
D: .
size: once

CDR3: CASSPTPWGQGGYTF
DNA: TGTGCCAGCAGTCCGACCCCCTGGGGACAGGGAGGCTACACCTTC
J: TRBJ1-2
V: TRBV6-5
D: TRBD1
size: .

CDR3: CASSSPGLAGTGETQYF
DNA: TGTGCCAGCAGCTCGCCGGGACTAGCGGGAACTGGGGAGACCCAGTACTTC
J: TRBJ2-5
V: TRBV11-2
D: TRBD2
size: .